Shown below are 32 T cell receptor beta chains from a single sample sequenced in a study of blood T cell repertoires in COVID-19. The assay was immunoSEQ multiplex PCR, and TCRdb's table has in-frame clones only and misses some. The profile shows 150,000 to 200,000 clones, around 87% of them singletons. Sequencing was carried out using PBMCs or T cells enriched from blood (not recorded which). All receptors derive from a woman in her forties or fifties who had recovered from COVID-19.

The rearrangement links TRBV2 to TRBJ1-5; 7 bases match TRBD1. Germline CDR1 is SNHLY and CDR2 is FYNNEI. The ends lost 4 bases at V and 3 bases at J; junction bases unmatched: 6. The CDR3 is made up of 15 amino acids. This chain's CDR3 is CASSAEGTDNQPQHF. The CDR3 DNA reads TGTGCCAGCAGTGCTGAGGGGACAGACAATCAGCCCCAGCATTTT.

The table lists this clone with a count of one. This chain connects TRBV19 to TRBJ1-5; D is ambiguous. The CDR3 extends over 16 amino acids. V lost 3 bases, J lost 2 bases, and 14 bases lay in between. The germline V gene encodes CDR1 LNHDA and CDR2 SQIVND (reference sequence). This CDR3 reads CASSMGGLSRNQPQHF. The CDR3 DNA reads as TGTGCCAGTAGTATGGGAGGGTTATCCCGCAATCAGCCCCAGCATTTT.

This clone was seen a handful of times. The chain joins TRBV6-5 to TRBJ1-1; 9 nucleotides match TRBD1. The trim removed 6 bases at V and 8 bases at J, leaving 13 bases unmatched. Germline CDR1 and CDR2: MNHEY and SVGAGI. The CDR3 loop spans 15 amino acids. The DNA for the CDR3 is TGTGCCAGCAGGGATGCCGGGACAGGGAAAGTGGAAGCTTTCTTT. Its protein is CASRDAGTGKVEAFF.

This clone has a single count. The V gene is TRBV11-2, the J gene TRBJ1-1, with 7 bases identical to TRBD1. Germline V lookup: CDR1 SGHAT, CDR2 FQNNGV. This CDR3 region has 15 residues. Unmatched junction bases numbered 1, after V lost 0 bases and J lost 0 bases. CDR3 residues: CASSLDGTVNTEAFF. The CDR3 coding sequence is TGTGCCAGCAGCTTAGATGGGACAGTGAACACTGAAGCTTTCTTT.

The rearrangement links TRBV5-1 to TRBJ2-2; D gene uncertain. Trimming pared 4 bases from V and 7 bases from J, leaving 20 bases between. The CDR3 sequence is 16 residues long. Germline CDR1 and CDR2: SGHRS and YFSETQ. The CDR3 is CASSPPDLGGDGELFF. The CDR3 DNA follows: TGCGCCAGCAGCCCACCTGATCTGGGTGGAGACGGGGAGCTGTTTTTT.

V gene TRBV19 combines with J gene TRBJ2-1, with D perhaps TRBD2 (6 bases). Trimming took 1 base from V and 0 from J, leaving 7 bases between them. CDR1 LNHDA and CDR2 SQIVND come from the germline V gene (reference sequence). The CDR3 consists of 15 residues. The CDR3 protein is CASSIVADSYNEQFF. CDR3 DNA: TGTGCCAGTAGTATAGTAGCGGACTCCTACAATGAGCAGTTCTTC.

CDR3 nucleotides: TGTGCCAGCAGTTCCTGGACAGGGAACACTGAAGCTTTCTTT. Translated: CASSSWTGNTEAFF. The chain combines TRBV6-2 or TRBV6-3 with TRBJ1-1; 7 bases map to TRBD1. Germline loops: CDR1 MNHEY, CDR2 SVGEGT. V lost 4 bases and J lost 1; bases outside the gene matches: 3. The CDR3 totals 14 residues.

The gene calls are TRBV19 and TRBJ1-3, with a possible D match to TRBD1 (6 bases). The V end was cut by 9 bases, the J end by 0 bases, with 18 bases between. The CDR3 contains 16 residues. Germline assignment: CDR1 LNHDA and CDR2 SQIVND (reference sequence). CDR3 in DNA: TGTGCCAGCCACTCGCCGGGACAAATCTCTGGAAACACCATATATTTT. It translates to CASHSPGQISGNTIYF.

Here the CDR3 DNA reads TGTGCCAGCAGCAAGGACGGGGGTGGCACTGAAGCTTTCTTT. Protein product: CASSKDGGGTEAFF. This chain connects TRBV7-9 to TRBJ1-1, with TRBD1 as a possible D gene (5 bases). The V gene lost 5 bases and the J gene lost 4 bases, with 14 bases spanning the gap. The CDR3 loop spans 14 amino acids. Germline V gives CDR1 SEHNR, CDR2 FQNEAQ (reference sequence). The full variable domain, rest sourced from reference TRBV7-9 and TRBJ1-1, is DTGVSQNPRHKITKRGQNVTFRCDPISEHNRLYWYRQTLGQGPEFLTYFQNEAQLEKSRLLSDRFSAERPKGSFSTLEIQRTEQGDSAMYLCASSKDGGGTEAFFGQGTRLTVV.

The gene calls are TRBV9 and TRBJ2-3; D gene uncertain. Between the trimmed V and J ends, which lost 0 bases and 5 bases, there was a span of 4 bases. Germline V gene data show CDR1 as SGDLS and CDR2 as YYNGEE. CDR3 size: 12 residues. The CDR3 here is CASSVAGDTQYF. CDR3 in DNA: TGTGCCAGCAGCGTAGCGGGAGATACGCAGTATTTT.

The V call is TRBV7-2, the J call TRBJ1-2; maybe TRBD1 (6 bases). CDR1 is SGHTA, CDR2 FQGNSA, per germline. V lost 2 bases and J lost 0, with 7 bases in between. The CDR3 runs 14 residues. In nucleotides, the CDR3 is TGTGCCAGCAGCTTAAGGACAGCTAACTATGGCTACACCTTC. This codes for CASSLRTANYGYTF.

V and J are TRBV7-3 and TRBJ2-5; D not certain. Deletions cut 1 base from V and 5 bases from J, with 8 bases between. CDR3 length: 13 residues. The germline V gene has CDR1 SGHTA and CDR2 FQGTGA. This CDR3 reads CASSLRQTETQYF. In DNA form, the CDR3 reads TGTGCCAGCAGCTTAAGACAAACGGAGACCCAGTACTTC.

The V call is TRBV5-1, the J call TRBJ2-2, with 7 bases aligning to TRBD2. The CDR3 runs 14 residues. V trimming: 4 bases; J trimming: 7 bases; junction bases outside the gene matches: 7. CDR1 SGHRS and CDR2 YFSETQ come from the germline V gene. CDR3 DNA: TGCGCCAGCAGCCCCCGGGGGGATGGCGGGGAGCTGTTTTTT. Amino acids: CASSPRGDGGELFF.

CDR3 in amino acids: CASSDRGHEQYF. In nucleotides, the CDR3 is TGTGCCAGCAGCGACAGGGGCCACGAGCAGTACTTC. The chain recombines TRBV12-3 or TRBV12-4 with TRBJ2-7, with TRBD1 matching over 8 bases. V was pared by 6 bases and J by 5 bases, with 3 bases of the junction left unmatched. The length of the CDR3 is 12 residues.

CDR3 region: CASRPEPGLAGRSYNEQFF. The CDR3 DNA follows: TGTGCCAGCAGACCTGAACCGGGACTAGCGGGACGCTCCTACAATGAGCAGTTCTTC. The chain joins TRBV5-4 to TRBJ2-1; TRBD2 matches at 13 bases. This CDR3 region has 19 residues. CDR1 is SGHNT, CDR2 YYREEE, per germline (reference sequence). J was trimmed by 0 bases and V by 5 bases; bases with no gene match: 11.

V is TRBV29-1 and J is TRBJ2-5; D perhaps matches TRBD1 (5 bases). With 5 bases removed from V and 5 bases from J, the gap between germline ends came to 15 bases. Germline-derived CDR1 and CDR2 are SQVTM and ANQGSEA. The CDR3 has 13 amino acids. For the CDR3, the DNA is TGCAGCGTTACCGCAGGGTGGGTGGAGACCCAGTACTTC. It specifies CSVTAGWVETQYF.

The chain recombines TRBV24-1 with TRBJ2-7, with D perhaps matching TRBD1 (6 bases). V lost 3 bases and J 5 bases, leaving 10 bases between the germline ends. The CDR3 covers 13 residues. CDR1 is KGHDR and CDR2 is SFDVKD in the germline V gene. CDR3 sequence reads: CATSDHTGNEQYF. Here the CDR3 DNA reads TGTGCCACCAGTGATCATACAGGGAACGAGCAGTACTTC.

V and J are TRBV9 and TRBJ2-7; TRBD1 agrees at 12 bases. Germline CDR1 reads SGDLS; CDR2 reads YYNGEE. After removal of 3 bases from V and 2 bases from J, the junction contained 3 bases not matched to a gene. The CDR3 spans 15 residues. The CDR3 loop reads CASSAGTGGPYEQYF. In nucleotides, the CDR3 is TGTGCCAGCAGCGCCGGGACAGGGGGCCCCTACGAGCAGTACTTC. Full variable domain (rest looked up from reference TRBV9 and TRBJ2-7): DSGVTQTPKHLITATGQRVTLRCSPRSGDLSVYWYQQSLDQGLQFLIQYYNGEERAKGNILERFSAQQFPDLHSELNLSSLELGDSALYFCASSAGTGGPYEQYFGPGTRLTVT.

This clone was counted a few times. The CDR3 is CASSPGVLAHSSYNEQFF. CDR3 DNA sequence: TGTGCCAGCAGCCCGGGGGTGCTAGCCCATAGCTCCTACAATGAGCAGTTCTTC. The chain is built from TRBV7-2 and TRBJ2-1, with D possibly TRBD2 on 6 matching bases. Germline V gene lookup returns CDR1 SGHTA and CDR2 FQGNSA. The V and J ends lost 5 bases and 0 bases respectively, with 20 bases between them. This CDR3 comprises 18 residues.

The chain links TRBV12-3 or TRBV12-4 to TRBJ2-7; D ambiguous. The germline V and J ends were trimmed by 4 bases and 3 bases, with 10 bases remaining between them. This CDR3 has 13 residues. The DNA of the CDR3 is TGTGCCAGCAGTTCCCTGAGGCACTACGAGCAGTACTTC. Residues: CASSSLRHYEQYF.

The rearrangement joins TRBV11-1 to TRBJ1-1; D is possibly TRBD1 (6 bases). Germline lookup yields CDR1 SGHAT and CDR2 FQDESV (reference sequence). CDR3 size: 14 residues. Trimming shortened V by 5 bases and J by 6 bases, and 16 bases separated the two germline ends. The CDR3 bases are TGTGCCAGCAGCCTAAAAAAGACAGGCGCTGAAGCTTTCTTT. This codes for CASSLKKTGAEAFF.

This clone showed up just a few times. This chain uses TRBV6-5 with TRBJ1-2, with 7 bases lining up with TRBD1. Germline loops: CDR1 MNHEY, CDR2 SVGAGI. The ends lost 0 bases at V and 4 bases at J; junction bases unmatched: 5. The length of the CDR3 is 15 residues. CDR3: CASSYSRQGIYGYTF. CDR3 coding DNA: TGTGCCAGCAGTTACTCGAGACAGGGCATCTATGGCTACACCTTC.

V gene TRBV7-2 combines with J gene TRBJ2-3; the D gene is possibly TRBD1 (6 bases). The CDR3 is 16 amino acids. Germline CDR1 reads SGHTA; CDR2 reads FQGNSA. The V end was cut by 0 bases, the J end by 0 bases, with 10 bases between. The CDR3 loop is CASSLAGASSTDTQYF. The CDR3, as DNA: TGTGCCAGCAGCTTAGCGGGGGCATCTAGCACAGATACGCAGTATTTT.

The J gene is TRBJ1-4, the V gene TRBV7-9, with TRBD1 matching 9 bases. Trimming at V came to 5 bases and at J to 6 bases, leaving 4 bases not matched to a gene. CDR1 and CDR2 (germline): SEHNR, FQNEAQ (reference sequence). This CDR3 is built from 14 residues. Written as DNA, the CDR3 is TGTGCCAGCAGCCTCGGGACAGGGTATGAAAAACTGTTTTTT. Translating it yields CASSLGTGYEKLFF. The full variable domain, with the rest looked up from reference TRBV7-9 and TRBJ1-4, is DTGVSQNPRHKITKRGQNVTFRCDPISEHNRLYWYRQTLGQGPEFLTYFQNEAQLEKSRLLSDRFSAERPKGSFSTLEIQRTEQGDSAMYLCASSLGTGYEKLFFGSGTQLSVL.

V gene TRBV24-1 combines with J gene TRBJ2-7; a weak D match, TRBD2 (5 bases). Trimming left V 7 bases short and J 1 base short, with 13 bases between. The CDR3 consists of 14 residues. Per germline, CDR1 KGHDR and CDR2 SFDVKD. The CDR3 protein is CATRAQDCSYEQYF. The DNA for the CDR3 is TGTGCCACCAGGGCCCAGGACTGTTCCTACGAGCAGTACTTC.

The CDR3 loop reads CSAGEGANYGYTF. CDR3 nucleotide sequence: TGCAGCGCGGGAGAGGGGGCGAACTATGGCTACACCTTC. This chain joins TRBV29-1 and TRBJ1-2, with 7 bases aligning to TRBD1. V shed 7 bases and J 2 bases; nucleotides not matched to a gene: 7. Per germline, CDR1 SQVTM and CDR2 ANQGSEA. This CDR3 comprises 13 residues.

The V call is TRBV5-6, the J call TRBJ1-2; 7 nucleotides agree with TRBD1. Trimming at V came to 0 bases and at J to 8 bases, leaving 7 bases not matched to a gene. Germline values: CDR1 SGHDT, CDR2 YYEEEE. This CDR3 is 14 amino acids long. CDR3 nucleotides: TGTGCCAGCAGCTTGGATAGGGGGCGAAAGGGCTACACCTTC. The encoded protein is CASSLDRGRKGYTF.

The chain couples TRBV28 to TRBJ2-3, with 11 bases aligning to TRBD1. CDR3 length equals 15 residues. Germline assignment: CDR1 MDHEN and CDR2 SYDVKM. V gave up 5 bases and J gave up 6 bases; unmatched junction bases: 7. This CDR3 is CASSGQGARGDTQYF. The CDR3 DNA reads TGTGCCAGCAGTGGACAGGGGGCTCGAGGGGATACGCAGTATTTT.

The gene calls are TRBV7-8 and TRBJ1-4; 8 positions match TRBD1. CDR3 length equals 15 residues. Germline-derived CDR1 and CDR2 are SGHVS and FQNEAQ. V gave up 1 base and J gave up 2 bases; unmatched junction bases: 0. The CDR3: CASSLDRGTNEKLFF. The CDR3 DNA follows: TGTGCCAGCAGCTTAGACAGGGGGACTAATGAAAAACTGTTTTTT.

The chain is built from TRBV7-3 and TRBJ2-7, with 7 bases that match TRBD1. Unmatched junction bases numbered 14, after V lost 1 base and J lost 2 bases. Per the germline V gene, CDR1 is SGHTA and CDR2 is FQGTGA. The CDR3 covers 18 residues. The CDR3 loop is CASSLRGSGQTGTYEQYF. The CDR3 region has the DNA TGTGCCAGCAGCTTAAGAGGCTCGGGACAGACTGGGACCTACGAGCAGTACTTC.

This sequence joins TRBV4-3 and TRBJ1-2; a possible D gene is TRBD1 (6 bases). CDR1 is LGHNA and CDR2 is YSLEER in the germline V gene. The V end lost 0 bases, the J end lost 4 bases, and 15 bases lay between the germline ends. This CDR3 comprises 16 residues. In nucleotides, the CDR3 is TGCGCCAGCAGCCAAGATCATAACAGGGTAACCTATGGCTACACCTTC. As protein: CASSQDHNRVTYGYTF.

The gene calls are TRBV5-6 and TRBJ2-1, with D perhaps TRBD1 (6 bases). Germline V gives CDR1 SGHDT, CDR2 YYEEEE. This CDR3 is built from 14 residues. Trimming cost V 2 bases and J 8 bases, with 14 bases left between them. CDR3 nucleotide sequence: TGTGCCAGCAGCTTCGGTAGGGGGAGCGATGAGCAGTTCTTC. Amino acid sequence: CASSFGRGSDEQFF. The variable domain in full, completed from reference TRBV5-6 and TRBJ2-1, reads DAGVTQSPTHLIKTRGQQVTLRCSPKSGHDTVSWYQQALGQGPQFIFQYYEEEERQRGNFPDRFSGHQFPNYSSELNVNALLLGDSALYLCASSFGRGSDEQFFGPGTRLTVL.